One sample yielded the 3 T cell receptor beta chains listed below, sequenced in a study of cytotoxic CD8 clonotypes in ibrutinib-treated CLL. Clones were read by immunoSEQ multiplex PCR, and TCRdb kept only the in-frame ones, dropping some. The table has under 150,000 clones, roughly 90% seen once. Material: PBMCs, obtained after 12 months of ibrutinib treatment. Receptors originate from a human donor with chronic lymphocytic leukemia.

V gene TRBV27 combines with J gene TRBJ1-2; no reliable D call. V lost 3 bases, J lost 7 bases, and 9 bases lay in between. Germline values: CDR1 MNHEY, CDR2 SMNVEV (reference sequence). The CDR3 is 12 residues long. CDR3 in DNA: TGTGCCAGCAGTTTCAAAGGCTCTGGCTACACCTTC. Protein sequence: CASSFKGSGYTF.

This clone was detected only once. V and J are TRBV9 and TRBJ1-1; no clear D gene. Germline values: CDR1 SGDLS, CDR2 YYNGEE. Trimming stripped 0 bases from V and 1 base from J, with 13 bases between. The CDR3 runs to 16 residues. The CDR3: CASSVGRARANTEAFF. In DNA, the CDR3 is TGTGCCAGCAGCGTAGGGAGGGCCCGGGCGAACACTGAAGCTTTCTTT.

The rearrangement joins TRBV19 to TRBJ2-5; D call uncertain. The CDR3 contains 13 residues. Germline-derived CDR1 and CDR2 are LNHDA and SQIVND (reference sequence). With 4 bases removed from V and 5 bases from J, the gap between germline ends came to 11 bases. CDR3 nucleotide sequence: TGTGCCAGTAGTACAGCCGGCGGCGAGACCCAGTACTTC. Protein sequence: CASSTAGGETQYF.